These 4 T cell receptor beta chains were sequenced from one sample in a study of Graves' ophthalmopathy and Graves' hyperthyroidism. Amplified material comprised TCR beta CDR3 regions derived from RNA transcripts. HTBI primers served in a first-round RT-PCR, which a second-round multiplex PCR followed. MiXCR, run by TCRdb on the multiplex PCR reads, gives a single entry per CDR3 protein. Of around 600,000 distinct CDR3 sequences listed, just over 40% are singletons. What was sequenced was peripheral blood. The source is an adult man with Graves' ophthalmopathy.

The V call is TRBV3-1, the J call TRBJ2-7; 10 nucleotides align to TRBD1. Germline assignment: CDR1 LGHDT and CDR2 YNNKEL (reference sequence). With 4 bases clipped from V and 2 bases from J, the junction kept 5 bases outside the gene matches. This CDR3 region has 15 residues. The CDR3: CASSLGQGGTYEQYF. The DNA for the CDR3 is TGTGCCAGCAGCCTCGGACAGGGGGGGACCTACGAGCAGTACTTC.

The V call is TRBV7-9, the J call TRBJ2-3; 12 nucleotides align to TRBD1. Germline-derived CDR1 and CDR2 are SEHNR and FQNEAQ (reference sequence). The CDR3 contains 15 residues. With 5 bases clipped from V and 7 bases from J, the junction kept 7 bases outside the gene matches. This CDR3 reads CASSGRDRGLYTQYF. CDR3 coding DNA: TGTGCCAGCAGCGGTCGGGACAGGGGGCTTTATACGCAGTATTTT.

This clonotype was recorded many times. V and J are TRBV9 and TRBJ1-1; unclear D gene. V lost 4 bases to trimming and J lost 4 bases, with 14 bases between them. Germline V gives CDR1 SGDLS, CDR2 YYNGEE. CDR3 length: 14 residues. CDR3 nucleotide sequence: TGTGCCAGCAGCCCCCGTTCCTCCGGCACTGAAGCTTTCTTT. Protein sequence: CASSPRSSGTEAFF.

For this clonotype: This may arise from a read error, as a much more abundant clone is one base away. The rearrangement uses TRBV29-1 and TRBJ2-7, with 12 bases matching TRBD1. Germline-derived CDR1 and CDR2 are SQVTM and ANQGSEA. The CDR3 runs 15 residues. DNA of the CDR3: TGCAGCGTGGAAACTACCGGGACAGGGGGCGACGAGCGGTACTTC. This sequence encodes CSVETTGTGGDERYF.